The clone carrying this T cell receptor (beta chain) was picked up a small number of times. Its antigen is unidentified. This CDR3 comprises 15 residues. In germline, CDR1 is SQVTM, CDR2 ANQGSEA. Trimming cost V 6 bases and J 0 bases, with 16 bases left between them. The data were taken from a study of cytomegalovirus exposure and HLA in healthy donors. Points from the study as a whole: In an earlier analysis, in under 700 donors, most V segments appeared productive either ~87% or ~30% of the time. TCR beta sequences numbering 15,000 to 20,000 were associated with HLA alleles at 0.05 false discovery rate in a later analysis.

The primer mix had 60 Vbeta and 13 Jbeta primers. Sequencing used immunoSEQ multiplex PCR; TCRdb keeps in-frame clones, though not all of them. The data show under 100,000 clones, about 74% seen once. This receptor was taken from a woman between 50 and 59 years old in good health and CMV-seropositive. Sample: PBMCs. The chain recombines TRBV29-1 with TRBJ2-3, with D tentatively TRBD2 (5 bases). CDR3 loop: CSVPPRRTSTDTQYF. The DNA for the CDR3 is TGCAGCGTCCCCCCCCGTCGGACTAGCACAGATACGCAGTATTTT.